The source of this TCR beta chain is a study of blood T cell repertoires in COVID-19. Looking at the study overall: Some COVID-19 samples were acute and others convalescent; all came from the United States, Italy and Spain. In each case, the material was cDNA or gDNA derived from T cells, B-cell-depleted T cells, or PBMCs.

Germline values: CDR1 SQVTM, CDR2 ANQGSEA. Between the trimmed V and J ends, which lost 5 bases and 5 bases, there was a span of 12 bases. CDR3 length: 13 residues. Patients at the Seattle site were enrolled during active infection and followed longitudinally. As handled by the study authors: Amplification of reference gene primers provided the estimated nucleated cell counts. Some clones are missing from TCRdb's copy, which holds only in-frame ones; the method was immunoSEQ multiplex PCR. Clonal size and the V and J genes are those of that table, whereas D and trimming came from the DNA. The sample holds some 290,000 clones, approximately 87% seen once.

The sample consisted of peripheral blood. This TCR came from a woman aged 30 to 39 with COVID-19, enrolled during active disease. V usage is TRBV29-1 and J usage is TRBJ2-2, with a possible D match to TRBD2 (6 bases). This chain's CDR3 is CSVRGVGTGELFF. As DNA, the CDR3 is TGCAGCGTTCGCGGGGTCGGAACCGGGGAGCTGTTTTTT.